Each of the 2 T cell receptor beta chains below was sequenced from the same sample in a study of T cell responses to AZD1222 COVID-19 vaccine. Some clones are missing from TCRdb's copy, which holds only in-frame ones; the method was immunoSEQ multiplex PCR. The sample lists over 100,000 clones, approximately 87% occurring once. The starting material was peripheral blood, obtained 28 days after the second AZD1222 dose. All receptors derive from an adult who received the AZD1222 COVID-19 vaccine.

CDR3 in DNA: TGTGCCAGCAGGCGCAGCAGCTCCTATAATTCACCCCTCCACTTT. Protein product: CASRRSSSYNSPLHF. This chain connects TRBV9 to TRBJ1-6; no definite D call. The CDR3 is 15 amino acids. CDR1 SGDLS and CDR2 YYNGEE come from the germline V gene. V was clipped by 5 bases and J by 0 bases, with 9 bases between them.

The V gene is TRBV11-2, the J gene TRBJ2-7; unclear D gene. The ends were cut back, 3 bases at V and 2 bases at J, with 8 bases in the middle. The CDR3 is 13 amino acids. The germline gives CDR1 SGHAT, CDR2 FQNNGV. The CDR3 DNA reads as TGTGCCAGCAGCTTGGGGTTTGCCTACGAGCAGTACTTC. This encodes CASSLGFAYEQYF.